This T cell receptor beta chain was documented in a study of graft-versus-host responses after intestinal transplantation. General study results and limits: Some patients had graft-donor T cell macrochimerism, and their allografts showed high graft-versus-host to host-versus-graft clonal ratios. Circulating GvH clones peaking coincided with falling HvG clones soon after transplant.

Profiling relied on immunoSEQ multiplex PCR, and the TCRdb table lists in-frame clones only, not all of them. This sample has more than 85,000 clones, with 85% to 95% found just once. Concerning this clone: Its antigen is undetermined.

V lost 4 bases and J lost 2, with 12 bases in between. Germline V CDR1 and CDR2: SGDLS, YYNGEE. The CDR3 is made up of 15 amino acids. The sequenced sample was unstimulated CD8+ T cells sorted from spleen or lymph node cells, obtained before intestinal transplant. The J gene is TRBJ2-2, the V gene TRBV9, with D possibly TRBD1 on 6 matching bases. The receptor's source is a human donor who received an intestinal transplant. The DNA of the CDR3 is TGTGCCAGCAGCTCCGACAGGATAAACACCGGGGAGCTGTTTTTT. Protein product: CASSSDRINTGELFF.